This T cell receptor beta chain was retrieved from a study of CD8 T cells in ankylosing spondylitis. Overall study results and limits: In ankylosing spondylitis blood, a motif of roughly 8 highly homologous TCR beta variants appeared characteristic. Several of the motif variants were reported before in synovial fluid and blood from reactive arthritis. Peripheral blood samples showed relatively rare disease-linked clones, and these clones were CD8+. According to the report, clones linked to the disease were significantly enriched in matched synovial fluid samples taken from ankylosing spondylitis patients.

Of note for this clonotype: Its specificity is not known.

The CDR3 is made up of 15 amino acids. Trimming removed 4 bases from V and 3 bases from J; junction bases left unmatched: 6. The germline gives CDR1 LGHDT, CDR2 YNNKEL (reference sequence). TCRdb re-called the 5' RACE reads through MiXCR, storing one row per CDR3 protein. The sample lists some 700,000 distinct CDR3 sequences; around 20% were seen once. Sequenced: blood, either unsorted or a sorted T cell fraction (not recorded which). The V and J genes are TRBV3-1 and TRBJ2-1; 7 bases are a match to TRBD2. The source of this sequence is a male donor with ankylosing spondylitis. DNA of the CDR3: TGTGCCAGCAGCCCCCGACTAGCTATCTACAATGAGCAGTTCTTC. Its translation: CASSPRLAIYNEQFF.